The rows below give T cell receptor beta chains drawn from one sample of a study of shared clonotypes between healthy human individuals. Clones were sequenced by immunoSEQ multiplex PCR, and TCRdb holds only the in-frame ones, with some missing. The table includes 2 million to 3 million clones, just over 90% detected once. Input material: naive CD4+ T cells sorted from blood. The receptors shown here come from a man aged 18 to 29 in good health. The CDR3 runs from the conserved cysteine through the conserved F or W. D genes are given only for firm matches. Some rows have no size entry. The others give once, few or many, or a class for an expanded clone.

TRBV29-1	.	TRBJ2-3	.	CSVEAPLRASDTQYF	TGCAGCGTTGAAGCACCTCTTCGGGCTAGTGACACGCAGTATTTT
TRBV27	.	TRBJ2-7	.	CASTKSSGVRYEQYF	TGTGCCAGCACCAAATCCTCAGGGGTCCGCTACGAGCAGTACTTC
TRBV30	few	TRBJ1-6	TRBD1	CAWSGGQGQSPLHF	TGTGCCTGGAGCGGGGGACAGGGACAATCACCCCTCCACTTT
TRBV2	.	TRBJ2-5	.	CASRSDEETQYF	TGTGCCAGCAGGAGTGATGAAGAGACCCAGTACTTC
TRBV28	.	TRBJ1-1	.	CASGRGGLGDTEAFF	TGTGCCAGCGGGAGAGGGGGGTTAGGTGACACTGAAGCTTTCTTT
TRBV7-9	.	TRBJ2-3	.	CASSLLDGMPHTDTQYF	TGTGCCAGCAGCTTATTAGATGGAATGCCCCACACAGATACGCAGTATTTT
TRBV29-1	.	TRBJ2-3	TRBD1	CSSTDRGATDTQYF	TGCAGCTCTACGGACAGGGGGGCCACAGATACGCAGTATTTT
TRBV14	.	TRBJ1-2	.	CASSQVDRAYGYTF	TGTGCCAGCAGCCAGGTGGACAGAGCATATGGCTACACCTTC
TRBV10-3	.	TRBJ2-3	TRBD1	CAISINPGQGVDTQYF	TGTGCCATCAGCATAAATCCGGGACAGGGGGTAGATACGCAGTATTTT
TRBV5-4	once	TRBJ2-7	.	CASRTTGGYEQYF	TGTGCCAGCAGAACGACCGGAGGCTACGAGCAGTACTTC
TRBV4-3	once	TRBJ2-2	TRBD1	CASSPRDRPNTGELFF	TGCGCCAGCAGCCCAAGGGACAGACCGAACACCGGGGAGCTGTTTTTT
TRBV5-1	.	TRBJ2-7	TRBD1	CASSRPGQVGIDEQYF	TGCGCCAGCAGCCGGCCGGGACAGGTGGGGATTGACGAGCAGTACTTC
TRBV9	.	TRBJ2-1	TRBD1	CASSVATAGTGSYNEQFF	TGTGCCAGCAGCGTAGCTACCGCCGGGACAGGGTCATACAATGAGCAGTTCTTC
TRBV7-2	.	TRBJ2-1	TRBD2	CASSPDLLLAGENEQFF	TGTGCCAGCAGCCCAGATCTATTACTAGCGGGGGAGAATGAGCAGTTCTTC
TRBV9	.	TRBJ2-2	TRBD1	CASSPGQGANTGELFF	TGTGCCAGCAGCCCGGGACAGGGGGCCAACACCGGGGAGCTGTTTTTT
TRBV4-3	.	TRBJ2-5	.	CASSTTQQETQYF	TGCGCCAGCAGCACGACACAGCAAGAGACCCAGTACTTC
TRBV30	.	TRBJ1-6	TRBD1	CAWSEDRYSYNSPLHF	TGTGCCTGGAGTGAGGACAGGTACTCCTATAATTCACCCCTCCACTTT
TRBV30	.	TRBJ2-7	.	CAWSNRDPYEQYF	TGTGCCTGGAGTAACAGGGATCCCTACGAGCAGTACTTC
TRBV29-1	.	TRBJ1-2	TRBD1	CSVGAGGRYGYTF	TGCAGCGTTGGGGCAGGGGGACGTTATGGCTACACCTTC
TRBV4-2	.	TRBJ1-2	TRBD1	CASSQRGGQHNYGYTF	TGTGCCAGCAGCCAACGAGGGGGACAGCATAACTATGGCTACACCTTC
TRBV19	.	TRBJ2-7	.	CASSIVGGRGGEQYF	TGTGCCAGTAGTATAGTCGGCGGCAGGGGTGGTGAGCAGTACTTC
TRBV5-1	.	TRBJ1-6	.	CASSLEGAKNNSPLHF	TGCGCCAGCAGCTTGGAAGGGGCGAAGAATAATTCACCCCTCCACTTT
TRBV30	.	TRBJ2-1	.	CAWSVGEAYNEQFF	TGTGCCTGGAGTGTGGGGGAAGCCTACAATGAGCAGTTCTTC
TRBV11-2	.	TRBJ1-4	TRBD1	CASSFRTGGNEKLFF	TGTGCCAGCAGCTTCAGGACAGGGGGTAATGAAAAACTGTTTTTT
TRBV4-3	.	TRBJ1-2	.	CASSQAPDKGDYGYTF	TGCGCCAGCAGCCAAGCCCCGGACAAGGGGGACTATGGCTACACCTTC
TRBV28	.	TRBJ1-4	.	CASSLGGGEKLFF	TGTGCCAGCAGTTTAGGGGGGGGTGAAAAACTGTTTTTT
TRBV4-1	.	TRBJ2-4	.	CASSQEAWDGAAKNIQYF	TGCGCCAGCAGCCAAGAAGCGTGGGATGGGGCAGCCAAAAACATTCAGTACTTC
TRBV6-5	.	TRBJ1-2	TRBD1	CASSYDRGYGYTF	TGTGCCAGCAGTTACGACAGGGGATATGGCTACACCTTC
TRBV6-5	.	TRBJ2-7	.	CASSRATYEQYF	TGTGCCAGCAGTCGGGCAACCTACGAGCAGTACTTC
TRBV28	.	TRBJ2-7	.	CASSSGQSYEQYF	TGTGCCAGCAGTTCCGGACAGAGCTACGAGCAGTACTTC
TRBV7-9	.	TRBJ2-7	TRBD1	CASSPRGDRVGEQYF	TGTGCCAGCAGCCCGCGAGGGGACAGGGTTGGGGAGCAGTACTTC
TRBV28	.	TRBJ2-2	.	CASSFPHGTGELFF	TGTGCCAGCAGTTTCCCTCACGGAACCGGGGAGCTGTTTTTT
TRBV6-5	.	TRBJ2-7	TRBD2	CASSYSISGTYEQYF	TGTGCCAGCAGTTACTCTATTAGCGGGACCTACGAGCAGTACTTC
TRBV2	.	TRBJ2-1	.	CASSYTVKGNEQFF	TGTGCCAGCTCATATACGGTGAAGGGGAATGAGCAGTTCTTC
TRBV6-5	once	TRBJ2-2	TRBD2	CASRGLAGNTGELFF	TGTGCCAGCAGGGGACTAGCGGGTAACACCGGGGAGCTGTTTTTT
TRBV7-2	.	TRBJ2-7	.	CASSLGGGGSSSYEQYF	TGTGCCAGCAGCTTAGGAGGAGGGGGCTCCAGCTCCTACGAGCAGTACTTC
TRBV9	.	TRBJ2-3	TRBD2	CASSSPAGPTDTQYF	TGTGCCAGCAGCTCCCCAGCGGGACCCACAGATACGCAGTATTTT
TRBV6-4	.	TRBJ1-1	.	CASSPMANTEAFF	TGTGCCAGCAGTCCTATGGCAAACACTGAAGCTTTCTTT
TRBV28	.	TRBJ1-2	.	CASSLTDANYGYTF	TGTGCCAGCAGTTTGACAGATGCTAACTATGGCTACACCTTC
TRBV4-3	.	TRBJ1-2	.	CASSQDLLLQNGYTF	TGCGCCAGCAGCCAAGATCTTTTGTTGCAGAATGGCTACACCTTC
TRBV7-6	.	TRBJ2-1	.	CASSFLDGDEQFF	TGTGCCAGCAGCTTTCTGGACGGAGATGAGCAGTTCTTC
TRBV28	.	TRBJ2-7	TRBD1	CASSLDRALRYEQYF	TGTGCCAGCAGCCTCGACAGGGCGCTTCGCTACGAGCAGTACTTC
TRBV7-6	.	TRBJ2-3	.	CASSPETLVTDTQYF	TGTGCCAGCAGCCCGGAGACCTTAGTCACAGATACGCAGTATTTT
TRBV4-1	.	TRBJ1-2	TRBD1	CASSQGQGARLGGYTF	TGCGCCAGCAGCCAGGGACAGGGGGCGCGATTGGGTGGCTACACCTTC
TRBV28	.	TRBJ2-2	TRBD1	CASAGTGAGELFF	TGTGCCAGCGCCGGGACAGGGGCCGGGGAGCTGTTTTTT
TRBV10-2	.	TRBJ2-5	TRBD2	CASSEPPSGGAKTQYF	TGCGCCAGCAGTGAGCCCCCTAGCGGGGGGGCAAAGACCCAGTACTTC
TRBV19	.	TRBJ1-1	TRBD1	CASSSQGGTEAFF	TGTGCCAGTAGTAGTCAGGGGGGCACTGAAGCTTTCTTT
TRBV5-1	.	TRBJ2-5	TRBD2	CASSLAGTSGGGETQYF	TGCGCCAGCAGCTTGGCCGGGACTAGCGGGGGAGGTGAGACCCAGTACTTC
TRBV6-6	.	TRBJ1-4	.	CASSKFSGATNEKLFF	TGTGCCAGCAGTAAATTCTCAGGGGCAACTAATGAAAAACTGTTTTTT
TRBV7-2	.	TRBJ2-3	TRBD2	CASSARAGGGADTQYF	TGTGCCAGCAGCGCGAGAGCGGGAGGGGGGGCAGATACGCAGTATTTT
TRBV4-1	.	TRBJ2-3	.	CASSQNRADTQYF	TGCGCCAGCAGCCAGAACAGGGCAGATACGCAGTATTTT
TRBV19	once	TRBJ2-1	TRBD2	CASSSLTGGRDEQFF	TGTGCCAGTAGTAGCCTAACGGGGGGGAGAGATGAGCAGTTCTTC
TRBV5-4	once	TRBJ2-7	TRBD2	CASSRTSGKSYEQYF	TGTGCCAGCAGCAGGACTAGCGGGAAATCCTACGAGCAGTACTTC